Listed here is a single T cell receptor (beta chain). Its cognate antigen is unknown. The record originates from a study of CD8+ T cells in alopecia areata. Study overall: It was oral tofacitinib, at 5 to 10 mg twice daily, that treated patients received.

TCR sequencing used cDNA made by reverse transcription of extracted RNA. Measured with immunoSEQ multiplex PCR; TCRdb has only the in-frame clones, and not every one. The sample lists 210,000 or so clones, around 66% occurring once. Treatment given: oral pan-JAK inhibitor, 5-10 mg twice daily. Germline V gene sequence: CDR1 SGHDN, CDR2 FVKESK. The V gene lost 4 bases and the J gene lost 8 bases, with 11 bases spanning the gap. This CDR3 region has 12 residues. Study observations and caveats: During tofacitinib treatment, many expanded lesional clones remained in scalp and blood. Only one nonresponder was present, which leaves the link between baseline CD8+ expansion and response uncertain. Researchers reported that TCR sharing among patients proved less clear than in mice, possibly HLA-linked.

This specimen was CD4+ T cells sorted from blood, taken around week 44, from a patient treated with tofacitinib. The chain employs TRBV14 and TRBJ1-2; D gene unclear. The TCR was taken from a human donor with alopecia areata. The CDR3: CASSLLTGGYTF. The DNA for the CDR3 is TGTGCCAGCAGCCTCTTAACTGGGGGCTACACCTTC.